This T cell receptor beta chain was retrieved from a study of blood T cell repertoires in COVID-19. Study-level background: Samples came from the United States, Italy and Spain, spanning acute and convalescent COVID-19. T cells, B-cell-depleted T cells, or PBMCs supplied cDNA or gDNA.

The germline gives CDR1 MNHEY, CDR2 SVGAGI. This CDR3 has 15 residues. Trimming at V came to 2 bases and at J to 5 bases, leaving 6 bases not matched to a gene. Authors' methods: By means of reference gene primer amplification, nucleated cell counts were estimated. Sequencing used immunoSEQ multiplex PCR; TCRdb keeps in-frame clones, though not all of them. V and J calls and clone size follow that table, whereas D and trimming were derived from the DNA. The table shows 65,000 to 90,000 clones, with 84% occurring only once. The chain uses TRBV6-5 and TRBJ2-5, with 9 bases that match TRBD2. The source of this sequence is a human donor in a cohort sampled during active COVID-19. Sequencing was carried out using peripheral blood. The chain's CDR3 is CASSYAASGVETQYF. The DNA of the CDR3 is TGTGCCAGCAGTTACGCGGCTAGCGGGGTGGAGACCCAGTACTTC.